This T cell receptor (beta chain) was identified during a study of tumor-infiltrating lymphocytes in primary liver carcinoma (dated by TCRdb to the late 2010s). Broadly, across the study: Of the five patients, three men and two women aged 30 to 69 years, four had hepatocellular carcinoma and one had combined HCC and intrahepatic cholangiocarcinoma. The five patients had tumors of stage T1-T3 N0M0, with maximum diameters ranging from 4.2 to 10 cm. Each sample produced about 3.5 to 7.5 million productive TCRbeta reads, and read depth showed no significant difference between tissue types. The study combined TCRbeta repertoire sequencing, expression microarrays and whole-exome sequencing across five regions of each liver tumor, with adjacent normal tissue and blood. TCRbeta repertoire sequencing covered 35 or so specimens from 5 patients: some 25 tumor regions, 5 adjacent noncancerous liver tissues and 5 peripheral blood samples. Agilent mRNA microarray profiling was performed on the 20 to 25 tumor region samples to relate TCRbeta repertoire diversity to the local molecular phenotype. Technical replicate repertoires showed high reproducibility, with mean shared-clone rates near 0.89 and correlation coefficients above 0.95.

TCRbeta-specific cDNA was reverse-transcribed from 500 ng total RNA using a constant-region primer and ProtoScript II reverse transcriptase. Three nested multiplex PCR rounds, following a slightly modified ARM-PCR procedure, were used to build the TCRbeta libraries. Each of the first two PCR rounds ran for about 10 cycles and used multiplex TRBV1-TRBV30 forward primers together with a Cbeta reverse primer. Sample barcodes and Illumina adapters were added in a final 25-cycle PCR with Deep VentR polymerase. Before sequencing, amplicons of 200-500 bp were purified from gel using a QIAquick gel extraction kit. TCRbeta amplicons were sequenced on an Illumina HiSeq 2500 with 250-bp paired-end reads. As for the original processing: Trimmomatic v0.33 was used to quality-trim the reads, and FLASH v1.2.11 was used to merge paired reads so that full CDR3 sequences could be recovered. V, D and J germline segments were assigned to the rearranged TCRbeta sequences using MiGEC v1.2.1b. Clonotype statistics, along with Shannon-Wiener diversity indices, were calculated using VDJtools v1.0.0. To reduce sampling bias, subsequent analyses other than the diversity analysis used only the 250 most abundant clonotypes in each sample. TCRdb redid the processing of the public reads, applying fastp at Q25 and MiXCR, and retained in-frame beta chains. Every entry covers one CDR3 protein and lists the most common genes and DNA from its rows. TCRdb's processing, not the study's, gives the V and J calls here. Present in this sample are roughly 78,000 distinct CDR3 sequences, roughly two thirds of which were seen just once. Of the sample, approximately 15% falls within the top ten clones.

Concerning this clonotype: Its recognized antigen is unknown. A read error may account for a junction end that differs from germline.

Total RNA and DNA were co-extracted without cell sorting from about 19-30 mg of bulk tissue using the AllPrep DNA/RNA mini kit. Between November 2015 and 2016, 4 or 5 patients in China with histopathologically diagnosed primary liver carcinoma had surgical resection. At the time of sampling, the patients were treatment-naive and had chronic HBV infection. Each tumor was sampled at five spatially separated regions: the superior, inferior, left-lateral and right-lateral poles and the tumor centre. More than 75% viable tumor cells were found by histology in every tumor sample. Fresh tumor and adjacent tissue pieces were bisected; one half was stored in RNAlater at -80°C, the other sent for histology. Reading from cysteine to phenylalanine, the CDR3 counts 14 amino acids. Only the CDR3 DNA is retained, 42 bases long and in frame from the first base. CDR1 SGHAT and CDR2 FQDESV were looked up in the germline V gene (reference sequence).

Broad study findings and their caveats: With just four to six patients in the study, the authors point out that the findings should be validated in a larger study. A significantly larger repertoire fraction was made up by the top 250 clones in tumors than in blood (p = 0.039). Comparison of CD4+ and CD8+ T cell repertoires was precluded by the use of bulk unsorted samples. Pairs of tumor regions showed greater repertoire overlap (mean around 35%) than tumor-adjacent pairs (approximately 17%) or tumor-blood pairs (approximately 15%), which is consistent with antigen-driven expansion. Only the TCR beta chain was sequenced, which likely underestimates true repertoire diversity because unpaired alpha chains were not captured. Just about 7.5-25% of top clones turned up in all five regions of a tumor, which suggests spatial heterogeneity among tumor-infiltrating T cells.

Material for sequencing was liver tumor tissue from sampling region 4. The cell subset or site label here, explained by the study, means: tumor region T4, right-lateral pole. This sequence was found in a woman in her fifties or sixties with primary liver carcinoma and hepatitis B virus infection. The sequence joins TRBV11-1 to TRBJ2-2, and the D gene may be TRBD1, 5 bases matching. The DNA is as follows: TGTGCCGGCAGACAGAGCCTTGACACTGGGGAGCTGTTTTTT. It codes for CAGRQSLDTGELFF.